The present T cell receptor (beta chain) was sequenced within a study of long-term antiretroviral therapy in people with HIV. As for the study in general: Some samples came about a decade before the 2015 immediate-ART recommendation, and these were the earliest. General study results and limits: Nothing was known about ART adherence, viral resistance or changes in therapy. Whereas controls had wider CDR3 length ranges, HIV repertoires had narrower ones.

The germline V gene encodes CDR1 LGHNA and CDR2 YSLEER. There are 14 residues in the CDR3. V was clipped by 0 bases and J by 4 bases, with 9 bases between them. A v3.0 immunoSEQ assay was performed at survey level. Using immunoSEQ multiplex PCR, the repertoire was profiled, and TCRdb retains in-frame clones only, with some absent. The repertoire holds some 20,000 clones, with roughly 79% as singletons. The table lists this clone with a count of one. Its target is unknown. Participants living with HIV all received treatment in the United States. The chain has TRBV4-3 and TRBJ1-1; the D is unclear. The sequence was collected from a man aged 50 to 59 with HIV. This material consisted of unsorted PBMCs, taken 2.2 years after starting antiretroviral therapy. CDR3 region: CASSQDWTGTEAFF. CDR3 in DNA: TGCGCCAGCAGCCAAGATTGGACCGGCACTGAAGCTTTCTTT.